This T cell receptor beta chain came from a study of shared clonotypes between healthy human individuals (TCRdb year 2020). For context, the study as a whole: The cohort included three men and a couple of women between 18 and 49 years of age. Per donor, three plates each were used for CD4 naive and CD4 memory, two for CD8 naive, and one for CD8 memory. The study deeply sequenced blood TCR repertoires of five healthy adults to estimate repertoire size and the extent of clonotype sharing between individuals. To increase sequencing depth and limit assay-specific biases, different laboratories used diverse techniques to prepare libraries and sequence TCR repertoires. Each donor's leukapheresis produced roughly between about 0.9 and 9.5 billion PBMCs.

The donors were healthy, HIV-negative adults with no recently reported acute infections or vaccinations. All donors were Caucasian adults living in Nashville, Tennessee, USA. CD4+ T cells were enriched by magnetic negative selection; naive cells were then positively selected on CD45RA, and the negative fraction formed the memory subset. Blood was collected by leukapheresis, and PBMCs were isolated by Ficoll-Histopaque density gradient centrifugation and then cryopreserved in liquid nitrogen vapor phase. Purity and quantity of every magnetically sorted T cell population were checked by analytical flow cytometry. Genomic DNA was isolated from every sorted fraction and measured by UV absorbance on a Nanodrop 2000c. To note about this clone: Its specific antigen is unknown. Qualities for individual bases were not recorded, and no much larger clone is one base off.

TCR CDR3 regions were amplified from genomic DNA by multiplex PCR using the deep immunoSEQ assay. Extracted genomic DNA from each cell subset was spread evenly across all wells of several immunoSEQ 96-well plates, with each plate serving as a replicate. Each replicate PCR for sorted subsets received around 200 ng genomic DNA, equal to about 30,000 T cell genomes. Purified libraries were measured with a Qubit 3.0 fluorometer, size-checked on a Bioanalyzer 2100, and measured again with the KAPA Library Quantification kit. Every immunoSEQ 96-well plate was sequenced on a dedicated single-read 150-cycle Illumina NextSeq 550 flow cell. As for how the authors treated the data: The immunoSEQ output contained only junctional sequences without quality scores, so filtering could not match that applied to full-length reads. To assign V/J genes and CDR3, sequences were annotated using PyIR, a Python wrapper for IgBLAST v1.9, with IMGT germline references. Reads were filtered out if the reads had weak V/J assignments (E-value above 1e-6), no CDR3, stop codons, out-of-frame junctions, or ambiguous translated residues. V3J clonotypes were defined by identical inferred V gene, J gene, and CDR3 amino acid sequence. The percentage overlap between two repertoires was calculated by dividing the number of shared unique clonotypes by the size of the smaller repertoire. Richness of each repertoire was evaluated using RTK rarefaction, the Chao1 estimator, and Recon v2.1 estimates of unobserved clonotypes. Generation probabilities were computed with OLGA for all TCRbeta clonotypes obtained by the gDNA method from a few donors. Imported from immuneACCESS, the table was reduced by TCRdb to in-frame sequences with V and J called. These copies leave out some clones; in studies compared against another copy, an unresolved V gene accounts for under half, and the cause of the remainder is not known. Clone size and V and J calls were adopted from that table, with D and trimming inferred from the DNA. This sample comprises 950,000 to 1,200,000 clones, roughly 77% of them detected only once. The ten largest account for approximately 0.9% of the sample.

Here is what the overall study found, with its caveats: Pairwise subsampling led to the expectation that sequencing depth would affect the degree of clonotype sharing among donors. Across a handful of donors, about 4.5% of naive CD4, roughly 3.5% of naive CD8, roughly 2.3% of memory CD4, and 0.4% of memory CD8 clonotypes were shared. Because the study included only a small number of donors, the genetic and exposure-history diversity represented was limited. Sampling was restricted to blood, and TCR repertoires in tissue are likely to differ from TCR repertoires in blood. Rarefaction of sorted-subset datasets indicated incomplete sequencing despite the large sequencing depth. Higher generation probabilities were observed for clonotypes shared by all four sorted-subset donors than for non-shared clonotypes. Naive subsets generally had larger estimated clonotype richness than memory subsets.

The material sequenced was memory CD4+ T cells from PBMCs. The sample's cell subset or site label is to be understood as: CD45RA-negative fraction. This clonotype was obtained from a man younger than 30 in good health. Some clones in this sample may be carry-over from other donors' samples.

Read as DNA, the sequence is TGCAGCGTTAGACAGGGGTGGAACGAGCAGTACTTC. Its coded protein is CSVRQGWNEQYF. The sequence joins TRBV29-1 to TRBJ2-7, with 8 bases in between that match TRBD1. The CDR3 numbers 12 residues from cysteine through phenylalanine. Here the CDR3 DNA is all that survives: 36 bases in frame from base 1. V lost 5 bases and J lost 5 bases, and the count of bases not matched to a germline gene is 5. The germline V gene encodes CDR1 SQVTM and CDR2 ANQGSEA.